Each of the 2 T cell receptor beta chains below was sequenced from the same sample in a study of shared clonotypes between healthy human individuals. Repertoires were generated with immunoSEQ multiplex PCR, while TCRdb's copy carries only in-frame clones and drops some. The data hold around 2.1 million clones, with 85% to 95% observed a single time. Naive CD8 cells lacked CD45RO, underwent positive selection for CCR7 and left out terminally differentiated effector memory CD45RA+ cells. The sample consisted of naive CD8+ T cells from PBMCs. Receptors were obtained from a man between 18 and 35 years old in good health. Some clones in this sample may be carry-over from other donors' samples.

This sequence joins TRBV5-1 and TRBJ2-2; no reliable D call. This CDR3 has 12 residues. Trimming shortened V by 9 bases and J by 4 bases, and 10 bases separated the two germline ends. The germline gives CDR1 SGHRS, CDR2 YFSETQ. CDR3 sequence: CATLSGTGELFF. Written as DNA, the CDR3 is TGCGCCACATTATCTGGCACCGGGGAGCTGTTTTTT.

This clone was observed once. V gene TRBV28 combines with J gene TRBJ2-7; D possibly corresponds to TRBD2 (5 bases). CDR1 and CDR2 from the germline V gene are MDHEN and SYDVKM. This CDR3 region has 13 residues. V gave up 7 bases and J gave up 3 bases, with 13 bases separating them. CDR3 residues: CASTSRTFYEQYF. The DNA of the CDR3 is TGTGCCAGCACCTCCCGGACTTTCTACGAGCAGTACTTC.